This T cell receptor (beta chain) was captured by sequencing in a study of blood T cells in healthy people across ages. Study-level results: In older individuals, TCR beta diversity per million T cells was lower, falling roughly linearly with age. Higher diversity and more naive CD4+ cells were features of long-lived donors, compared to aged donors.

The second PCR ran about 6 to 12 cycles with a sample-barcoded 5' primer and J-beta primers. With 12 random nucleotides, a template-switch adaptor tagged each individual cDNA molecule. MiXCR, applied by TCRdb to the 5' RACE reads, yields one record per CDR3 protein. The sample consists of around 1.5 million distinct CDR3 sequences, about 40% of them appearing once. Per-sample PBMC isolation yielded at least 6.5 million cells. There are 12 residues in the CDR3. V was clipped by 1 base and J by 6 bases, with 6 bases between them. The germline V gene has CDR1 MGHDK and CDR2 SYGVNS. As regards this clonotype: Its antigen is undetermined.

The source of this sequence is a woman between 18 and 29 years old in good health. Sequenced material: blood. J is TRBJ1-2 and V is TRBV25-1; D is unclear. CDR3 in amino acids: CASSEWEDGYTF. The CDR3 DNA reads as TGTGCCAGCAGTGAATGGGAGGATGGCTACACCTTC.